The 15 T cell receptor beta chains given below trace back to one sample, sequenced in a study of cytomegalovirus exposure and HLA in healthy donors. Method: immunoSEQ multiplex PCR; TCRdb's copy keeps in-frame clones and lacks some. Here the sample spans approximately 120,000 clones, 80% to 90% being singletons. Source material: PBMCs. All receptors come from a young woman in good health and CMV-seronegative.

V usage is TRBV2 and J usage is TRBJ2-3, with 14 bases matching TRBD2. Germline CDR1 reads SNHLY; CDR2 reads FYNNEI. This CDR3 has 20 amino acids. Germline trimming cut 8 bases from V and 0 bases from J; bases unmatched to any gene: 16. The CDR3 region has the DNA TGTGCCAGCGGATCCGCCGGGACTAGCGGGGGACCACCAAGCACAGATACGCAGTATTTT. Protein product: CASGSAGTSGGPPSTDTQYF.

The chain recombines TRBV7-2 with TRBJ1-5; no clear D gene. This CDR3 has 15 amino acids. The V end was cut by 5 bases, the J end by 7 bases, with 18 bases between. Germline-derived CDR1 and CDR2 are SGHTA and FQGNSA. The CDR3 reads CASSLTHSGRQPQHF. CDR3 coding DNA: TGTGCCAGCAGCCTTACCCACTCAGGCAGACAGCCCCAGCATTTT.

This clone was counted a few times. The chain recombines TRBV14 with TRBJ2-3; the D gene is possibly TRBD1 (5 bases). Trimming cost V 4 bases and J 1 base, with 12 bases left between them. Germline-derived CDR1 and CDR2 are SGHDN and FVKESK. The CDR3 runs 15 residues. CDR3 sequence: CASSRQRGGTDTQYF. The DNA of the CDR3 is TGTGCCAGCAGCCGACAGCGAGGAGGCACAGATACGCAGTATTTT.

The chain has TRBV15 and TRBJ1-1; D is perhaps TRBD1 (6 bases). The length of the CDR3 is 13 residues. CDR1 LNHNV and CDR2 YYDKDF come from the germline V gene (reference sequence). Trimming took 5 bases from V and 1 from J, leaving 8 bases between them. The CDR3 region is CATSPGANTEAFF. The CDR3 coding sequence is TGTGCCACCAGCCCAGGGGCGAACACTGAAGCTTTCTTT.

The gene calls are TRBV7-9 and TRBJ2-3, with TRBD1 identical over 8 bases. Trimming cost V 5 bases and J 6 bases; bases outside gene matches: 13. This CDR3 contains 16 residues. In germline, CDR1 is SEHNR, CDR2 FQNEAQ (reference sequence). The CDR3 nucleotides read TGTGCCAGCAGCCCCCGGACAGGGAAGTTTTCGGATACGCAGTATTTT. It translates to CASSPRTGKFSDTQYF.

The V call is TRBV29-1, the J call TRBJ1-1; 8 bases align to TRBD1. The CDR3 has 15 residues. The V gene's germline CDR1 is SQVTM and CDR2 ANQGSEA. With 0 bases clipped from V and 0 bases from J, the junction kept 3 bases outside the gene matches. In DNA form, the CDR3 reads TGCAGCGTTGAAGACCGACAGGGGTTGAACACTGAAGCTTTCTTT. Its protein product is CSVEDRQGLNTEAFF.

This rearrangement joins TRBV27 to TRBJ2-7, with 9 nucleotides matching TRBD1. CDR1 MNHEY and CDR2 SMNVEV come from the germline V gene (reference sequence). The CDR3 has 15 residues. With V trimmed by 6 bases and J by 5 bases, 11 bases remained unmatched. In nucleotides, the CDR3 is TGTGCCAGCAGAGTACACGGACAGGGGAGAAACGAGCAGTACTTC. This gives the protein CASRVHGQGRNEQYF.

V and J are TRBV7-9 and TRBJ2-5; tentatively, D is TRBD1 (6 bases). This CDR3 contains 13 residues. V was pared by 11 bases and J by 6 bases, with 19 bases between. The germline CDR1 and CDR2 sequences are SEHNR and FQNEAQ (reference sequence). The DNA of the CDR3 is TGTGCCGCACTACTACCGGGACAAAAGACCCAGTACTTC. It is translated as CAALLPGQKTQYF. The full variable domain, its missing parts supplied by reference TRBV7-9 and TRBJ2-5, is DTGVSQNPRHKITKRGQNVTFRCDPISEHNRLYWYRQTLGQGPEFLTYFQNEAQLEKSRLLSDRFSAERPKGSFSTLEIQRTEQGDSAMYLCAALLPGQKTQYFGPGTRLLVL.

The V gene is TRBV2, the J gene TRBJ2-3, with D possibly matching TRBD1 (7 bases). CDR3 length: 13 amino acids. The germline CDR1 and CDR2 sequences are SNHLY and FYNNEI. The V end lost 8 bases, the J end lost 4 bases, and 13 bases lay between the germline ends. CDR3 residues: CASRRGEADTQYF. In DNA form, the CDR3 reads TGTGCCAGCCGCAGGGGGGAGGCAGATACGCAGTATTTT.

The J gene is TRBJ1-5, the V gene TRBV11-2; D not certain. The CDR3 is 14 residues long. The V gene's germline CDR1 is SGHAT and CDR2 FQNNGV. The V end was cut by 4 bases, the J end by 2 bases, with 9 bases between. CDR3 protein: CASSSAPGNQPQHF. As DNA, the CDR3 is TGTGCCAGCAGCTCCGCCCCGGGCAATCAGCCCCAGCATTTT.

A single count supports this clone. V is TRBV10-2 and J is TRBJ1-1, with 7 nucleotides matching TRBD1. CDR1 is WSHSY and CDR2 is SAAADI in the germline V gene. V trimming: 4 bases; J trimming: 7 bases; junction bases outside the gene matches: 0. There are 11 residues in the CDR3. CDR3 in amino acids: CASSAGGEAFF. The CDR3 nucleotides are TGCGCCAGCAGTGCAGGGGGTGAAGCTTTCTTT.

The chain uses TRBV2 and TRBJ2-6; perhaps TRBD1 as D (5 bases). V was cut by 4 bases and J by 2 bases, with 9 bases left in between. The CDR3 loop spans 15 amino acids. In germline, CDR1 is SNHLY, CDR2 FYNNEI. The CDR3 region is CASSVRGAGANVLTF. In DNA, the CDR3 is TGTGCCAGCAGTGTAAGGGGCGCTGGGGCCAACGTCCTGACTTTC.

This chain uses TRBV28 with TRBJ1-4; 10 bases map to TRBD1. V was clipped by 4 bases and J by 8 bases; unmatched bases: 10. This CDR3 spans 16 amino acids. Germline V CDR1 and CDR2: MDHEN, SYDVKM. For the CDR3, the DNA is TGTGCCAGCAGTTACGGACAGGGGGACCTTGGGGAAAAACTGTTTTTT. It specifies CASSYGQGDLGEKLFF.

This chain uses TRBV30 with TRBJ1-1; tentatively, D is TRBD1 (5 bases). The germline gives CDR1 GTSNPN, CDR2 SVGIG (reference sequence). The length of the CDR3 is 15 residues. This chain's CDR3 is CACRGFGSMDTEAFF. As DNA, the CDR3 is TGTGCTTGTAGGGGCTTCGGTAGTATGGACACTGAAGCTTTCTTT.

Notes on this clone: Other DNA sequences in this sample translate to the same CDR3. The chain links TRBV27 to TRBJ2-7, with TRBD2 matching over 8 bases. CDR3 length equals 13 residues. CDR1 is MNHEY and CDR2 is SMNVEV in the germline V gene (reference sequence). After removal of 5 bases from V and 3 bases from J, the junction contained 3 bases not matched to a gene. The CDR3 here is CASSPGTSYEQYF. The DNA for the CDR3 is TGTGCCAGCAGTCCCGGGACTAGCTACGAGCAGTACTTC.